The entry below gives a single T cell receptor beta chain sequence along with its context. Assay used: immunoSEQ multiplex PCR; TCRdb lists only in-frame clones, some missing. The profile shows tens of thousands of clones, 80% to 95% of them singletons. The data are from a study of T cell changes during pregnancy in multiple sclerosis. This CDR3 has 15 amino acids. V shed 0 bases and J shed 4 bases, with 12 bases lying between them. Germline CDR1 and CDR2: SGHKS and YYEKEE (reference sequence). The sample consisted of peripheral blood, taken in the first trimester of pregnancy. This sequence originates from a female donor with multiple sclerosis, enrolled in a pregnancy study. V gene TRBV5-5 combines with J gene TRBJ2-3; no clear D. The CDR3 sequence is CASSLGAPRPDTQYF. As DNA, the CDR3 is TGTGCCAGCAGCTTGGGGGCCCCCCGGCCAGATACGCAGTATTTT.